The subject of this entry is one T cell receptor beta chain. Unique molecular identifiers were incorporated when the TCRbeta library was constructed. A single record per CDR3 protein comes from TCRdb applying MiXCR to the PCR reads. This sample carries fewer than 700,000 distinct CDR3 sequences, about an eighth of them seen once, and the ten largest clones take approximately 2%. The sample is drawn from a study of T-cell reconstitution after alpha-beta-depleted transplantation in children. Germline CDR1 SGHRS, CDR2 YFSETQ. Trimming removed 0 bases from V and 9 bases from J, with 13 bases in between. The CDR3 is made up of 14 amino acids.

Sample: PBMCs, mostly from graft donor cells, taken 360 days after TCRalphabeta/CD19-depleted stem cell transplant. The chain carries TRBV5-1 and TRBJ2-1; D unclear. This sequence originates from a male patient younger than 18 who had a stem cell transplant for acute myeloid leukemia, so the T cells may come from the graft donor. CDR3 sequence: CASSLDGKGAEQFF. CDR3 DNA: TGCGCCAGCAGCTTGGACGGCAAAGGAGCTGAGCAGTTCTTC.